These 13 T cell receptor beta chains came from one sample sequenced in a study of PD-L1 blockade in urothelial cancer. The assay was immunoSEQ multiplex PCR, and TCRdb's table has in-frame clones only and misses some. The data hold 120,000 or so clones, with around 88% observed a single time. As for time point: peripheral blood 6 weeks after treatment start. The specimen comprised PBMCs, sampled around atezolizumab (anti-PD-L1) treatment. The source is a man between 45 and 60 years old with urothelial cancer.

This chain connects TRBV18 to TRBJ1-5; possibly TRBD1 for D (6 bases). There are 13 residues in the CDR3. Germline V gives CDR1 KGHSH, CDR2 LQKENI. Trimming cost V 2 bases and J 7 bases, with 9 bases left between them. The CDR3 DNA reads as TGTGCCAGCTCACCAGGGACACGACAGCCCCAGCATTTT. It codes for CASSPGTRQPQHF. The full variable domain, completed using reference TRBV18 and TRBJ1-5, is NAGVMQNPRHLVRRRGQEARLRCSPMKGHSHVYWYRQLPEEGLKFMVYLQKENIIDESGMPKERFSAEFPKEGPSILRIQQVVRGDSAAYFCASSPGTRQPQHFGDGTRLSIL.

The chain recombines TRBV28 with TRBJ2-5; 11 bases are shared with TRBD2. This CDR3 region has 18 residues. Germline V gene lookup returns CDR1 MDHEN and CDR2 SYDVKM. The V and J ends lost 6 bases and 3 bases, in that order; junction bases with no gene match: 15. The CDR3 DNA sequence: TGTGCCAGCAGAGAGGCTTTTGGTAGCGGGAGGGAAAAAGAGACCCAGTACTTC. Encoded protein: CASREAFGSGREKETQYF.

The rearrangement joins TRBV9 to TRBJ2-7, with a tentative D call TRBD1 (5 bases). The germline gives CDR1 SGDLS, CDR2 YYNGEE. The CDR3 runs 16 residues. V dropped 4 bases and J dropped 2 bases, with 19 bases sitting between them. The CDR3 DNA is TGTGCCAGCAGCCCCCAAGCTTCGACAGTGACCTACGAGCAGTACTTC. Protein sequence: CASSPQASTVTYEQYF.

This clone appeared once. The chain uses TRBV5-1 and TRBJ2-6; 8 nucleotides match TRBD1. V dropped 4 bases and J dropped 8; count of bases not matched to a gene: 8. The CDR3 is made up of 15 amino acids. CDR1 SGHRS and CDR2 YFSETQ come from the germline V gene. The CDR3 sequence is CASSGGQGESNVLTF. CDR3 bases: TGCGCCAGCAGCGGAGGACAGGGCGAGTCCAACGTCCTGACTTTC.

A single count supports this clone. The chain links TRBV7-2 to TRBJ2-1; D possibly corresponds to TRBD2 (6 bases). CDR3 length equals 15 residues. Germline-derived CDR1 and CDR2 are SGHTA and FQGNSA. V lost 5 bases and J lost 5, with 16 bases in between. CDR3 bases: TGTGCCAGCAGCGCACCGGGAGACTGGGACAATGAGCAGTTCTTC. Translation: CASSAPGDWDNEQFF.

This clone was picked up one time. The V call is TRBV29-1, the J call TRBJ1-2; D is ambiguous. This CDR3 contains 16 residues. Germline V lookup: CDR1 SQVTM, CDR2 ANQGSEA. The V gene lost 0 bases and the J gene lost 4 bases, with 18 bases spanning the gap. The CDR3 bases are TGCAGCGTTGAAGATCGTGGAGGGAGGACTTCCTATGGCTACACCTTC. Protein sequence: CSVEDRGGRTSYGYTF.

The V gene is TRBV27, the J gene TRBJ2-1; 10 bases are a match to TRBD2. Germline values: CDR1 MNHEY, CDR2 SMNVEV (reference sequence). The trim removed 10 bases at V and 3 bases at J, leaving 9 bases unmatched. The CDR3 covers 15 residues. CDR3 sequence: CATFPLAGDYNEQFF. In DNA form, the CDR3 reads TGTGCCACCTTCCCCCTAGCGGGAGACTACAATGAGCAGTTCTTC.

This clone was recorded once. The chain couples TRBV5-4 to TRBJ1-6; tentative D call: TRBD1 (5 bases). Germline loops: CDR1 SGHNT, CDR2 YYREEE (reference sequence). This CDR3 is 17 amino acids long. V was clipped by 0 bases and J by 7 bases, with 17 bases between them. The CDR3 coding sequence is TGTGCCAGCAGCTTGGGGGCGGCAGGGTGGCGCAATTCACCCCTCCACTTT. It codes for CASSLGAAGWRNSPLHF.

This clone was observed once. V gene TRBV6-5 combines with J gene TRBJ2-7; 7 bases map to TRBD2. The V and J ends lost 0 bases and 9 bases, in that order; junction bases with no gene match: 11. The CDR3 covers 15 residues. Germline assignment: CDR1 MNHEY and CDR2 SVGAGI. This CDR3 reads CASSYSREGRILQYF. The CDR3 region has the DNA TGTGCCAGCAGTTACTCGAGGGAGGGGAGGATCCTGCAGTACTTC.

The chain employs TRBV2 and TRBJ1-1; no clear D. CDR3 length: 15 amino acids. Germline V lookup: CDR1 SNHLY, CDR2 FYNNEI. V gave up 6 bases and J gave up 6 bases, with 20 bases separating them. The chain's CDR3 is CASRRGLREDAEAFF. For the CDR3, the DNA is TGTGCCAGCAGACGAGGACTGAGGGAGGACGCTGAAGCTTTCTTT. Combining the CDR3 with reference TRBV2 and TRBJ1-1 gives the whole variable domain EPEVTQTPSHQVTQMGQEVILRCVPISNHLYFYWYRQILGQKVEFLVSFYNNEISEKSEIFDDQFSVERPDGSNFTLKIRSTKLEDSAMYFCASRRGLREDAEAFFGQGTRLTVV.

This rearrangement joins TRBV7-2 to TRBJ2-2; D ambiguous. There are 14 residues in the CDR3. With 7 bases removed from V and 3 bases from J, the gap between germline ends came to 12 bases. Looked up from germline, CDR1 is SGHTA and CDR2 is FQGNSA. CDR3 sequence (DNA): TGTGCCAGCACCCACGCCCAGGACACCGGGGAGCTGTTTTTT. It is translated as CASTHAQDTGELFF.

J is TRBJ2-3 and V is TRBV7-5; TRBD2, the table's D call, was not compared with the DNA. TRBV7-5 is tagged as a pseudogene. This CDR3 has 16 amino acids. The CDR3 coding sequence is TGTGCCAGAAGCTTGAGACTAGCGGGAGTTGTAGATACGCAGTATTTT. It encodes CARSLRLAGVVDTQYF.

The V gene is TRBV4-1, the J gene TRBJ2-1, with TRBD2 matching over 11 bases. The V and J ends lost 4 bases and 4 bases, in that order; junction bases with no gene match: 0. The germline CDR1 and CDR2 sequences are MGHRA and YSYEKL. The CDR3 is 14 amino acids. DNA for the CDR3: TGCGCCAGCAGCCCTAGCGGGAGGTACAATGAGCAGTTCTTC. Amino acids: CASSPSGRYNEQFF.